This TCR beta chain is from a study of identifying expanded T cells in peripheral blood. TCRdb keeps only in-frame clones here, not all; method: immunoSEQ multiplex PCR. Among some 75,000 clones listed, about 90% were seen once. Healthy donors had no documented immune events, such as infections, while sampled. This CDR3 has 14 residues. The germline V gene encodes CDR1 SGHRS and CDR2 YFSETQ. V dropped 4 bases and J dropped 3 bases, with 14 bases sitting between them. Details on this clone: Its target is unknown.

Study-wide points: Across healthy donors, higher total template counts meant significantly greater approximately 2-week count variance. Differentially abundant clones: approximately 1.3 between replicates, 16.4 at 2 to 3 weeks, 18 to 20 at four.

The sequencing input was blood. The TCR was taken from a person aged 18 to 75 in good health. V is TRBV5-1 and J is TRBJ2-7; D not certain. The CDR3 sequence is CASSPLDPIYEQYF. CDR3 DNA: TGCGCCAGCAGCCCCCTGGACCCGATCTACGAGCAGTACTTC.